This T cell receptor (beta chain) was found in a study of radiotherapy plus CTLA-4 blockade in lung cancer. V was shortened by 5 bases and J by 3 bases, with 14 bases between the two germline ends. The CDR3 runs to 15 residues. Germline V gene sequence: CDR1 LGHNT, CDR2 FRNRAP. Ipilimumab CTLA-4 blockade and focal radiation were given to patients with chemo-refractory metastatic non-small-cell lung cancer. Overall study findings and caveats: Expansion of tumor-derived TCR clones was observed in blood after radiotherapy plus ipilimumab. Among reported predictors of response, early blood T cell clone dynamics with interferon-beta performed best.

Profiled with immunoSEQ multiplex PCR; TCRdb holds only in-frame clones, not every one. The sample lists tens of thousands of clones; about 80% were seen once. Note on this clone: What it binds is unknown.

The specimen was peripheral blood, collected from a patient treated with radiotherapy plus ipilimumab. The receptor was isolated from a human donor with non-small cell lung cancer who had a complete response to radiotherapy plus ipilimumab. V usage is TRBV12-5 and J usage is TRBJ1-5; D is undetermined. The CDR3 DNA reads TGTGCTAGTGGTCACCACGAGAGCCTCAATCAGCCCCAGCATTTT. Protein product: CASGHHESLNQPQHF.